This TCR beta chain is drawn from a study of T cell responses to AZD1222 COVID-19 vaccine. Profiled with immunoSEQ multiplex PCR; TCRdb holds only in-frame clones, not every one. This table holds around 170,000 clones, 80% to 95% found once. The CDR3 covers 13 residues. Trimming took 1 base from V and 8 from J; bases not matched to a gene: 2. From germline, CDR1 is SGHVS and CDR2 FNYEAQ. The clonotype comes from an adult in good health. V is TRBV7-6 and J is TRBJ1-2, with 9 bases aligning to TRBD1. The sequences come from peripheral blood, collected on day 0 of AZD1222 vaccination. Here the CDR3 reads CASSLGTGDGYTF. The CDR3 DNA sequence: TGTGCCAGCAGCTTAGGGACAGGGGACGGCTACACCTTC. Variable domain in full (rest from reference TRBV7-6 and TRBJ1-2): GAGVSQSPRYKVTKRGQDVALRCDPISGHVSLYWYRQALGQGPEFLTYFNYEAQQDKSGLPNDRFSAERPEGSISTLTIQRTEQRDSAMYRCASSLGTGDGYTFGSGTRLTVV.